This T cell receptor beta chain emerged from a study of blood T cell repertoires in COVID-19. In the study overall: Nucleic acid was either cDNA or gDNA, and it came from T cells, B-cell-depleted T cells, or PBMCs.

This CDR3 is built from 16 residues. The germline CDR1 and CDR2 sequences are MNHEY and SMNVEV (reference sequence). V lost 5 bases and J 4 bases, leaving 18 bases between the germline ends. Some clones are missing from TCRdb's copy, which holds only in-frame ones; the method was immunoSEQ multiplex PCR. This sample carries about 100,000 clones, 84% of them seen once, and the ten largest clones take about a tenth. The J gene is TRBJ1-3, the V gene TRBV27; D may be TRBD1 (6 bases). Sequenced: peripheral blood. The TCR comes from a man aged 35 to 55 with active or convalescent COVID-19. CDR3 residues: CASSLSNRVSGNTIYF. Here the CDR3 DNA reads TGTGCCAGCAGTCTCTCGAACAGGGTTTCGGGAAACACCATATATTTT.